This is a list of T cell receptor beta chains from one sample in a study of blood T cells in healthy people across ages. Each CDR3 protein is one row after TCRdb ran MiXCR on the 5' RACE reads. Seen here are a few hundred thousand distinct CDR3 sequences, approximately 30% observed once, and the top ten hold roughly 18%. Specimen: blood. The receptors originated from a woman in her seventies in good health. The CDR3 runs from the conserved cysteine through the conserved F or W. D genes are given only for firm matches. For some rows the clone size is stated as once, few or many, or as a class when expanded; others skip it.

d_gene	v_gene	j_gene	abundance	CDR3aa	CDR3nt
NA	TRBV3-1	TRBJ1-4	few	CASSQDVEKLFF	TGTGCCAGCAGCCAAGATGTCGAAAAACTGTTTTTT
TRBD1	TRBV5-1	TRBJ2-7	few	CASSSGTGSGEQYF	TGCGCCAGCAGCTCCGGGACAGGAAGCGGCGAGCAGTACTTC
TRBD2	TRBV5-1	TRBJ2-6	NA	CASSFLAGAGANVLTF	TGCGCCAGCAGCTTTCTAGCGGGGGCAGGGGCCAACGTCCTGACTTTC
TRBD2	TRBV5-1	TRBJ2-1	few	CASSSLAGGLNEQFF	TGCGCCAGCAGCTCCCTAGCGGGGGGGCTCAATGAGCAGTTCTTC
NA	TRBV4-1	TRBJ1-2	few	CASSHPLESYTF	TGCGCCAGCAGCCATCCCTTGGAGAGCTACACCTTC
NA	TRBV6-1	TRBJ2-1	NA	CASSVQYKQQFF	TGTGCCAGCAGTGTACAATACAAGCAGCAGTTCTTC
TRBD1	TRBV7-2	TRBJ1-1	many	CASSLGARRGQSNTEAFF	TGTGCCAGCAGCTTAGGGGCCCGCAGGGGGCAGAGTAACACTGAAGCTTTCTTT
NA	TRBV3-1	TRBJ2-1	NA	CASSPDRHEQFF	TGTGCCAGCAGTCCCGACAGACATGAGCAGTTCTTC
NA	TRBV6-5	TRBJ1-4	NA	CASSYTTRPGTNEKLFF	TGTGCCAGCAGTTACACGACAAGGCCGGGGACTAATGAAAAACTGTTTTTT
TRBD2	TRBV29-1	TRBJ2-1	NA	CSVGASGNVNEQFF	TGCAGCGTTGGGGCTAGCGGGAACGTCAATGAGCAGTTCTTC